The 6 T cell receptor beta chains given below trace back to one sample, sequenced in a study of blood T cell repertoires in COVID-19 (dated by TCRdb to 2018 to 2021). Libraries were built with the immunoSEQ multiplex PCR assay. TCRdb took this table from immuneACCESS and kept in-frame rearrangements with V and J called. Such tables lack part of the clones; where checked against another copy, unresolved V genes explain under half of the gap, and the rest is unexplained. The sample table holds around 200,000 clones, of which under 90% were seen once. The ten most abundant clones make up 4.5% to 7.5% of the sample. The sequenced sample was peripheral blood. These receptors came from an older man with acute or convalescent COVID-19.

The CDR3 is CASSSRGNNEQFF. The CDR3 coding sequence is TGCGCCAGCAGCTCGAGAGGGAACAATGAGCAGTTCTTC. The rearrangement uses TRBV5-1 and TRBJ2-1, with D perhaps matching TRBD2 (5 bases). The germline V gene has CDR1 SGHRS and CDR2 YFSETQ. The CDR3 spans 13 residues. Trimming took 3 bases from V and 5 from J, leaving 9 bases between them.

This clone was seen only a few times. V and J are TRBV7-8 and TRBJ1-5; 7 positions agree with TRBD1. The CDR3 is made up of 16 amino acids. V was pared by 3 bases and J by 0 bases, with 5 bases of the junction left unmatched. Germline V CDR1 and CDR2: SGHVS, FQNEAQ. CDR3 sequence: CASSFGTANSNQPQHF. The CDR3 DNA is TGTGCCAGCAGCTTCGGGACAGCGAATAGCAATCAGCCCCAGCATTTT.

The J gene is TRBJ2-1, the V gene TRBV7-2, with TRBD2 as a possible D gene (5 bases). CDR1 is SGHTA, CDR2 FQGNSA, per germline. V dropped 5 bases and J dropped 4 bases, with 6 bases sitting between them. The CDR3 extends over 12 amino acids. CDR3 in amino acids: CASSRGYNEQFF. The CDR3 DNA reads as TGTGCCAGCAGCCGGGGATACAATGAGCAGTTCTTC. Variable domain in full (rest from reference TRBV7-2 and TRBJ2-1): GAGVSQSPSNKVTEKGKDVELRCDPISGHTALYWYRQSLGQGLEFLIYFQGNSAPDKSGLPSDRFSAERTGGSVSTLTIQRTQQEDSAVYLCASSRGYNEQFFGPGTRLTVL.

The chain has TRBV7-9 and TRBJ2-4; TRBD1 aligns across 9 bases. The V gene's germline CDR1 is SEHNR and CDR2 FQNEAQ (reference sequence). This CDR3 comprises 16 residues. The ends lost 7 bases at V and 8 bases at J; junction bases unmatched: 15. CDR3 nucleotide sequence: TGTGCCAGCACCTCATGGGGACAGGGATCTGATGACATTCAGTACTTC. Protein sequence: CASTSWGQGSDDIQYF. The full variable domain, in which reference TRBV7-9 and TRBJ2-4 provide the parts outside the CDR3, is DTGVSQNPRHKITKRGQNVTFRCDPISEHNRLYWYRQTLGQGPEFLTYFQNEAQLEKSRLLSDRFSAERPKGSFSTLEIQRTEQGDSAMYLCASTSWGQGSDDIQYFGAGTRLSVL.

V is TRBV25-1 and J is TRBJ1-6; 7 bases line up with TRBD1. The CDR3 has 14 residues. Germline CDR1 and CDR2: MGHDK and SYGVNS. V trimming: 2 bases; J trimming: 7 bases; junction bases outside the gene matches: 2. The CDR3 reads CASSEDRENSPLHF. The CDR3, as DNA: TGTGCCAGCAGTGAAGACAGGGAAAATTCACCCCTCCACTTT.

The chain employs TRBV6-2 or TRBV6-3 and TRBJ2-2, with TRBD2 matching over 13 bases. This CDR3 is 18 amino acids long. The V segment lost 6 bases and the J segment 8 bases; nucleotides outside the gene matches: 15. The germline gives CDR1 MNHEY, CDR2 SVGEGT. The CDR3 nucleotides are TGTGCCAGCAGCCCACCCACCGGACGGACTAGCGGGAGTGGGGAGCTGTTTTTT. This codes for CASSPPTGRTSGSGELFF.